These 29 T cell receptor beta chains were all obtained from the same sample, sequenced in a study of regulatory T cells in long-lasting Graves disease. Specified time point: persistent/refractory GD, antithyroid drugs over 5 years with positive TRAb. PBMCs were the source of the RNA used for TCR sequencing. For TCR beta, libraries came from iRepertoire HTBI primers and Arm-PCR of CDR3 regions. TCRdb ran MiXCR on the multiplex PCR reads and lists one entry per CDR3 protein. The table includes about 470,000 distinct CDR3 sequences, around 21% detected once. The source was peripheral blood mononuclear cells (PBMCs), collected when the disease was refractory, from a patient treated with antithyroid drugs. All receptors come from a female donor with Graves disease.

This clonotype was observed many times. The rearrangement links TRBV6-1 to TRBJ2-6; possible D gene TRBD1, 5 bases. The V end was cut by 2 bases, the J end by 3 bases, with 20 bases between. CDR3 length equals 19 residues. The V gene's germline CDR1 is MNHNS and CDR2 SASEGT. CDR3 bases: TGTGCCAGCAGTGAATTTACAGGTGGGGCCTATATTGGGGCCAACGTCCTGACTTTC. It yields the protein CASSEFTGGAYIGANVLTF.

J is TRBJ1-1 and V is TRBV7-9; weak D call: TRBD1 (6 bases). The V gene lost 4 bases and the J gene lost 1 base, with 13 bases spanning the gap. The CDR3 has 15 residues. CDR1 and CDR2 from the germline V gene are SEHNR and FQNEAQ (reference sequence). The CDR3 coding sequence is TGTGCCAGCAGCTCTTTGGCACAGGGGAACACTGAAGCTTTCTTT. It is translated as CASSSLAQGNTEAFF.

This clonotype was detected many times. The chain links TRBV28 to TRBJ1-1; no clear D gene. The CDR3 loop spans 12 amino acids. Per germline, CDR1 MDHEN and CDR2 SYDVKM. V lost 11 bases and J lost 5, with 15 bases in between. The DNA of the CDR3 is TGTGCCGCTGGGGAGGGAAGTACTGAAGCTTTCTTT. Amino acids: CAAGEGSTEAFF.

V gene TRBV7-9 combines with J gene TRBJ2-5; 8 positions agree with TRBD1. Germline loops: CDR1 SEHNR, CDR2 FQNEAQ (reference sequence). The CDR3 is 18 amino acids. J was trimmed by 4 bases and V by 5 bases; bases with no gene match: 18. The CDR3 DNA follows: TGTGCCAGCAGCCGATCTATCTTAATACGAACAGGGGGAGAGACCCAGTACTTC. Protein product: CASSRSILIRTGGETQYF.

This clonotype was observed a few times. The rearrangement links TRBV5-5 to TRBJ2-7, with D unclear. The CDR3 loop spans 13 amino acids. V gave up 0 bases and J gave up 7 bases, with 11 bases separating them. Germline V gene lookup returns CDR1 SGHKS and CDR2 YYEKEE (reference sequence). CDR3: CASSLVRTAEQYF. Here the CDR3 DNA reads TGTGCCAGCAGCTTGGTTCGGACGGCGGAGCAGTACTTC.

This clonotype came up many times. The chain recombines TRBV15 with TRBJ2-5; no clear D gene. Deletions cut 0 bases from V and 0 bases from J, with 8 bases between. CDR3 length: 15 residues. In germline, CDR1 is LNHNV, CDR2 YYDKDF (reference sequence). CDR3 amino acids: CATSRDSVNQETQYF. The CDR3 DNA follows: TGTGCCACCAGCAGAGATTCGGTTAACCAAGAGACCCAGTACTTC.

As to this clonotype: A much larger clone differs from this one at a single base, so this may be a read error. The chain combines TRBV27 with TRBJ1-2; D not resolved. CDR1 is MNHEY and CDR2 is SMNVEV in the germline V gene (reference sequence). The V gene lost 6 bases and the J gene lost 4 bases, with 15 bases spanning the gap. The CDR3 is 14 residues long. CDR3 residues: CASSVLGSSYGYTF. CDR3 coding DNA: TGTGCCAGCAGCGTGCTCGGTAGCTCCTATGGCTACACCTTC.

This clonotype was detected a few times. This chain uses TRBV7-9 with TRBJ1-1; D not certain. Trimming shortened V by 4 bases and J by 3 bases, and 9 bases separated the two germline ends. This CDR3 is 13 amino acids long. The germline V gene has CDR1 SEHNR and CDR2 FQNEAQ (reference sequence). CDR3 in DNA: TGTGCCAGCAGCTCTCCATTTTACACTGAAGCTTTCTTT. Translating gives CASSSPFYTEAFF.

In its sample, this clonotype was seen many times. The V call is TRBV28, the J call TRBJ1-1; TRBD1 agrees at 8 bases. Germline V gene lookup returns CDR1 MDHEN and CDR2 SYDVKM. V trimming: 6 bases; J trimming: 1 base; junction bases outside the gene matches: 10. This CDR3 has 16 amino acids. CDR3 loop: CASSWPRGRGNTEAFF. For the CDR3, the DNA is TGTGCCAGCAGCTGGCCCAGGGGGCGCGGGAACACTGAAGCTTTCTTT.

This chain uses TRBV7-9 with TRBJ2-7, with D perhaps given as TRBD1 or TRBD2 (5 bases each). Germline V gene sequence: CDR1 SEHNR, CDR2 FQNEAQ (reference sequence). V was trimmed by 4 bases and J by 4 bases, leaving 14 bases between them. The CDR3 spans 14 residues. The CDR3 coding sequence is TGTGCCAGCAGCTCGGGACGGAGAGGGTACGAGCAGTACTTC. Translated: CASSSGRRGYEQYF.

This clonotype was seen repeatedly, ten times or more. CDR3 nucleotide sequence: TGTGCCAGCAGCTTAGCGCTTGGGTTTTATAGCAATCAGCCCCAGCATTTT. Residues: CASSLALGFYSNQPQHF. V usage is TRBV7-4 and J usage is TRBJ1-5; D is undetermined. V gave up 0 bases and J gave up 0 bases, with 12 bases separating them. This CDR3 is 17 amino acids long. The germline gives CDR1 SGHVT, CDR2 SQSDAQ.

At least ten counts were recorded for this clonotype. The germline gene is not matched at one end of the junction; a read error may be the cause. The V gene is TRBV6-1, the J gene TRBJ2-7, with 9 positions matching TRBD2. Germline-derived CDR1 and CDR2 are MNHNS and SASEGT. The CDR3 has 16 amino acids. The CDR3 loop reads CATSGISGSRAYEQYF. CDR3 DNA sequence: TGTGCCACCAGTGGAATTAGCGGGAGCCGGGCCTACGAGCAGTACTTC.

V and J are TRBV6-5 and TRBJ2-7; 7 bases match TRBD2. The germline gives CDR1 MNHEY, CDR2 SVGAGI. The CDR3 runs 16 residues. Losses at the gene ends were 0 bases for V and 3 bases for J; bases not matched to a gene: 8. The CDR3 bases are TGTGCCAGCAGTTACTCCGGGACTGGCGGGAGCTACGAGCAGTACTTC. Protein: CASSYSGTGGSYEQYF.

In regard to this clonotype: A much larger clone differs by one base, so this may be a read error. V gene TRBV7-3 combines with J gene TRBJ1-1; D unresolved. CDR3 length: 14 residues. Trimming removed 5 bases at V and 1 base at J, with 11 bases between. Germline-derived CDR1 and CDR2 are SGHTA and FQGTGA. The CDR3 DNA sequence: TGTGCCAGCAGCATCCCGACGGCGAACACTGAAGCTTTCTTT. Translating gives CASSIPTANTEAFF.

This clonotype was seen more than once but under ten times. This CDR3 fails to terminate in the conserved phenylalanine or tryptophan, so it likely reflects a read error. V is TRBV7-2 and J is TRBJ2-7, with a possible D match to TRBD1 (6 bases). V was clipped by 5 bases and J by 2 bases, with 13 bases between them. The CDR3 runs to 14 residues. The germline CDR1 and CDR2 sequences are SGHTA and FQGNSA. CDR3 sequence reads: CASSKWTVAYEQYS. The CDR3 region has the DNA TGTGCCAGCAGCAAGTGGACAGTTGCCTACGAGCAGTACTCC.

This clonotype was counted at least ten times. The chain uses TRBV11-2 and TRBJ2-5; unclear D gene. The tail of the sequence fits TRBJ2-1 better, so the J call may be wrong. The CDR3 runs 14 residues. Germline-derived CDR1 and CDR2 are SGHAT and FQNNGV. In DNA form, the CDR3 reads TGTGCCAGCAGCTTAAGGTTGATATACCATGAGCAGTTCTTC. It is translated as CASSLRLIYHEQFF.

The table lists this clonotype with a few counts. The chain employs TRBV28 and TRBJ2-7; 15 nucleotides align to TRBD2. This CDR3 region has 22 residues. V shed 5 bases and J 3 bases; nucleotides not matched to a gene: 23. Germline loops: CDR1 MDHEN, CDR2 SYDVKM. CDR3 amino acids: CASSVQGPYTGTSGRIDYEQYF. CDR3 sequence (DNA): TGTGCCAGCAGTGTACAGGGGCCTTACACCGGGACTAGCGGGAGGATAGACTACGAGCAGTACTTC.

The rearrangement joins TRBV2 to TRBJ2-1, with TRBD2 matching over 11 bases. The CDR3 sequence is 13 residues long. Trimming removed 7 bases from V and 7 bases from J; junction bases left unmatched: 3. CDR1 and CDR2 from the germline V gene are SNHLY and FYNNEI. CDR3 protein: CASKASGRNEQFF. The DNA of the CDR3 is TGTGCCAGCAAGGCTAGCGGGAGGAATGAGCAGTTCTTC.

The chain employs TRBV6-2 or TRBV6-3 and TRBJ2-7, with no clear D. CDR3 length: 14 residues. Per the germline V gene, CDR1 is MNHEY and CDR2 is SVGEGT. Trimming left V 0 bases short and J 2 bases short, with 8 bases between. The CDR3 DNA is TGTGCCAGCAGTTACTCCTTCCTACCCTACGAGCAGTACTTC. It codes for CASSYSFLPYEQYF.

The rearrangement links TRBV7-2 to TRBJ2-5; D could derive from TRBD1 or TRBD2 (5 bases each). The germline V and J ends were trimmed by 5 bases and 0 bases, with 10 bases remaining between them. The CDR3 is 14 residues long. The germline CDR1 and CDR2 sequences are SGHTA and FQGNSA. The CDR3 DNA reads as TGTGCCAGCAGCCCGGGACGGTACCAAGAGACCCAGTACTTC. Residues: CASSPGRYQETQYF.

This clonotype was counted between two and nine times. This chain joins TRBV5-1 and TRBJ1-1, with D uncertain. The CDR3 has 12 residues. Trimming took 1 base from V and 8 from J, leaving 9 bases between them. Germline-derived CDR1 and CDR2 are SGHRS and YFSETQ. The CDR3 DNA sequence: TGCGCCAGCAGCTTGATAGGGCAAGAAGCTTTCTTT. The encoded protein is CASSLIGQEAFF.

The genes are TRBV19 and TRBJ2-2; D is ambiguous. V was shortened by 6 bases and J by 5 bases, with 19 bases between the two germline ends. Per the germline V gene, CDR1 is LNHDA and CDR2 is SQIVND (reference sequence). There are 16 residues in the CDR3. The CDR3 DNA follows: TGTGCCAGTAGCGCCCCCTACGAGATTCGGACCGGGGAGCTGTTTTTT. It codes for CASSAPYEIRTGELFF.

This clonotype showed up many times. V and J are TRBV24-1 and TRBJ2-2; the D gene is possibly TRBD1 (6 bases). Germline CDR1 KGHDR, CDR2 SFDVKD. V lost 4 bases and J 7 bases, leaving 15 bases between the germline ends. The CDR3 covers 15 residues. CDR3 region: CATSESGQLYGELFF. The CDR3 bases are TGTGCCACCAGTGAATCCGGACAGTTGTACGGGGAGCTGTTTTTT.

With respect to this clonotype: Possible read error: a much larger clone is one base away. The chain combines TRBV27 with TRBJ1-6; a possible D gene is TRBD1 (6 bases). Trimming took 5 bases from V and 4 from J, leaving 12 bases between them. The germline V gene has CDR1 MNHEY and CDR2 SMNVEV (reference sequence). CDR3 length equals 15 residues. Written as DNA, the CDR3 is TGTGCCAGCAGTCCCCAAGGACAGTATAATTCACCCCTCCACTTT. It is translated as CASSPQGQYNSPLHF.

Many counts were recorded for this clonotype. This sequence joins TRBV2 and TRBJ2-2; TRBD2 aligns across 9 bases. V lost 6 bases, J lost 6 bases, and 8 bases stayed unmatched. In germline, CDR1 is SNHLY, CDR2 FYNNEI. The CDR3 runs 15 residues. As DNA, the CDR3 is TGTGCCAGCAGATCACCAGCGGGGGGTGCCGGGGAGCTGTTTTTT. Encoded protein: CASRSPAGGAGELFF.

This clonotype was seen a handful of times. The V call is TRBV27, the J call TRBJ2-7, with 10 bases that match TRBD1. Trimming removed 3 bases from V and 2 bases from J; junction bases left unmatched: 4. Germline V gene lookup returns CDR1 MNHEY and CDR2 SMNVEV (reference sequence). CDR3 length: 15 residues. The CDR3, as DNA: TGTGCCAGCAGTTTCAGGACAGGGGGGGCCTACGAGCAGTACTTC. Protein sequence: CASSFRTGGAYEQYF.

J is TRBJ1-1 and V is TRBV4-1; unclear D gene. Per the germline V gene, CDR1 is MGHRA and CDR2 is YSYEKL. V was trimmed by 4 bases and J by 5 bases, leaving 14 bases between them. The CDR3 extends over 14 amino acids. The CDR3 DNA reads TGCGCCAGCAGCCTCCCCTTAGGAGGGACTGAAGCTTTCTTT. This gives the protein CASSLPLGGTEAFF.

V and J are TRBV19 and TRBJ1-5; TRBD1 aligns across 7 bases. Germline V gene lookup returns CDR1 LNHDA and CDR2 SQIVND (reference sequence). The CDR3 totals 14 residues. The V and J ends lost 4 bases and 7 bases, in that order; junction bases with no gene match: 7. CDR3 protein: CASSTPGGGQPQHF. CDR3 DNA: TGTGCCAGTAGTACCCCAGGGGGAGGACAGCCCCAGCATTTT.

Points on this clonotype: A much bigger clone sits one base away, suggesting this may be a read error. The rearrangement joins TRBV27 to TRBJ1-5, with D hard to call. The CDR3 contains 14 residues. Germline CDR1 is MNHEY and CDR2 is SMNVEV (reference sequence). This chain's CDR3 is CAGSFKNSNQPQHF. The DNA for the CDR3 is TGTGCCGGCAGTTTCAAAAATAGCAATCAGCCCCAGCATTTT.